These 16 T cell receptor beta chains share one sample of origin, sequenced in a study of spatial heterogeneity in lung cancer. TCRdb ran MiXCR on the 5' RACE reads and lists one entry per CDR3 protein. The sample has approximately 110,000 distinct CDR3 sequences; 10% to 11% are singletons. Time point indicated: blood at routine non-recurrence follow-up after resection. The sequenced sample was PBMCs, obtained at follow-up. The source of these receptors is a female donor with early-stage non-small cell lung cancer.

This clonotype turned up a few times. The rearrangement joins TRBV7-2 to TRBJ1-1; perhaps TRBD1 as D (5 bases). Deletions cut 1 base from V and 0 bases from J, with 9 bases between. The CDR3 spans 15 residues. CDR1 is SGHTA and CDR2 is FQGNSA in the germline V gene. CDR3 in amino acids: CASSLGGTVNTEAFF. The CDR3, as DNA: TGTGCCAGCAGCTTAGGGGGGACGGTGAACACTGAAGCTTTCTTT.

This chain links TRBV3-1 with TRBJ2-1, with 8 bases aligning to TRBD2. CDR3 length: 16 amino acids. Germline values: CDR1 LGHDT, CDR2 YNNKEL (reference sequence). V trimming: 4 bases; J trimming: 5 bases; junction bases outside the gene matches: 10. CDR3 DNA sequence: TGTGCCAGCAGCCCTCTCCGACTAGCGAGTAACAATGAGCAGTTCTTC. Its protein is CASSPLRLASNNEQFF.

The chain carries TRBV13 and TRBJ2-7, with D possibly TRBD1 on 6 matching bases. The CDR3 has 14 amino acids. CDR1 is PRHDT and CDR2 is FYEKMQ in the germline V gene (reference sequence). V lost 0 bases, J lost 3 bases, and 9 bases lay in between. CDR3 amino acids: CASSLGGGGYEQYV. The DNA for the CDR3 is TGTGCCAGCAGCTTAGGAGGGGGTGGCTACGAGCAGTACGTC.

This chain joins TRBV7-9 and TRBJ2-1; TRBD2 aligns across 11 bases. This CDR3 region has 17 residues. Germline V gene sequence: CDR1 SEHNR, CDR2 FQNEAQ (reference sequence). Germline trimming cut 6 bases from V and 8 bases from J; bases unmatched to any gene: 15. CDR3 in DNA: TGTGCCAGCAGGTCGACCGGGACTAGCGGCAAGTCGGATGAGCAGTTCTTC. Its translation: CASRSTGTSGKSDEQFF.

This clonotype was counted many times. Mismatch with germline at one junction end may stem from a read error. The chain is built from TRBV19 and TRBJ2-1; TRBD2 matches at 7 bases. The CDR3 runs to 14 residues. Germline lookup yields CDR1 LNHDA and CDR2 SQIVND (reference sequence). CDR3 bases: TGTGCCAGTAGCGATTCGGCTAGCGGAGGGAGGGGTATCTTC. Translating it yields CASSDSASGGRGIF.

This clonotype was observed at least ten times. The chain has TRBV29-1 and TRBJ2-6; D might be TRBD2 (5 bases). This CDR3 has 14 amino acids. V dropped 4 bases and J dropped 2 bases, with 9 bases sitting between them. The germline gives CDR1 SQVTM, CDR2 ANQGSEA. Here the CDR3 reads CSVGSSTGANVLTF. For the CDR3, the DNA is TGCAGCGTTGGGTCTAGCACTGGGGCCAACGTCCTGACTTTC.

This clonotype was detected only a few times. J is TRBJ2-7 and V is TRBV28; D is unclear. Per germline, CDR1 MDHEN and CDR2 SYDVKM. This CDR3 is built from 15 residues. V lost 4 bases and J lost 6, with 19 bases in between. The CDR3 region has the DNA TGTGCCAGCAGTTCCTCGGCGTTTATCTCGGGCGAGCAGTACTTC. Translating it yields CASSSSAFISGEQYF.

The CDR3 region is CASSDGSNSGNTIYF. CDR3 sequence (DNA): TGTGCCAGCAGTGACGGGTCAAACTCTGGAAACACCATATATTTT. The chain recombines TRBV7-2 with TRBJ1-3; D gene ambiguous. The CDR3 extends over 15 amino acids. The V and J ends lost 6 bases and 0 bases respectively, with 12 bases between them. Germline loops: CDR1 SGHTA, CDR2 FQGNSA.

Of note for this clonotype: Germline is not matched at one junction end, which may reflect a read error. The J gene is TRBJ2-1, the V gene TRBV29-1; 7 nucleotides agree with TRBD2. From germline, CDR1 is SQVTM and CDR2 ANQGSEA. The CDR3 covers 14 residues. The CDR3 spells CSLKGLGTGNDQFF. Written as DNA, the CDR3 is TGCAGCCTGAAAGGACTAGGGACGGGCAATGATCAGTTCTTC.

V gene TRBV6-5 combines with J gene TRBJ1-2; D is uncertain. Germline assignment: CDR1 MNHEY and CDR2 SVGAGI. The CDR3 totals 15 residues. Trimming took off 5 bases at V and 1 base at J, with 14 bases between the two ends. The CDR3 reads CASSDRRSGNYGYTF. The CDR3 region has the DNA TGTGCCAGCAGTGACCGCAGGTCCGGTAACTATGGCTACACCTTC.

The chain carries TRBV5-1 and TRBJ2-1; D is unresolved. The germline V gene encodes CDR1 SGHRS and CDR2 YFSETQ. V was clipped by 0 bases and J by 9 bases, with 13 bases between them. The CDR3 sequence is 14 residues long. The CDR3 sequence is CASSLDRSASEQFF. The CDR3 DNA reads TGCGCCAGCAGCTTGGATAGGTCGGCAAGTGAGCAGTTCTTC.

The CDR3: CASSRIAGSTDTQYF. For the CDR3, the DNA is TGTGCCAGCAGTCGAATAGCGGGGAGCACAGATACGCAGTATTTT. The genes are TRBV14 and TRBJ2-3; 8 nucleotides agree with TRBD2. The CDR3 runs 15 residues. Germline CDR1 is SGHDN and CDR2 is FVKESK. V lost 6 bases to trimming and J lost 0 bases; unmatched junction nucleotides: 5.

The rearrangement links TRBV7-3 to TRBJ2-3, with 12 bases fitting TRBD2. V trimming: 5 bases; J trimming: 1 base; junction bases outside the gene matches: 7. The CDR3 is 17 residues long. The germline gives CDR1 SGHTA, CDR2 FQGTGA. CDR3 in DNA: TGTGCCAGCAGCGCACTAGCGGGAGGCCTGGGCACAGATACGCAGTATTTT. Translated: CASSALAGGLGTDTQYF.

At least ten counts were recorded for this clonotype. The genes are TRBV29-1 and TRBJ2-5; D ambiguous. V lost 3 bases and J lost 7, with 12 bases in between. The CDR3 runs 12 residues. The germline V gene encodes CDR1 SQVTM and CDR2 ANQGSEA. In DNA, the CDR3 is TGCAGCGTTGACGGGCCTGTGGGGACCCAGTACTTC. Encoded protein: CSVDGPVGTQYF.

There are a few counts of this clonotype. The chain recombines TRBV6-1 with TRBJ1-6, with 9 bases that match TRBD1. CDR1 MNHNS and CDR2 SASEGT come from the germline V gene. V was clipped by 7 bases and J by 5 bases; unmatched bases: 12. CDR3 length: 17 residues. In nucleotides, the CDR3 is TGTGCCAGCATCCGGGACAGGGTTCGAGTTGATAATTCACCCCTCCACTTT. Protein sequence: CASIRDRVRVDNSPLHF.

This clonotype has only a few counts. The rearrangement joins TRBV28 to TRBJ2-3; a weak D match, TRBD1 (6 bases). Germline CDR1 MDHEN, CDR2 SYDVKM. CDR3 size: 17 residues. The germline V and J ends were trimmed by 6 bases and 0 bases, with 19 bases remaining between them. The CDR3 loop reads CASSQVGGVGSTDTQYF. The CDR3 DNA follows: TGTGCCAGCAGCCAAGTAGGGGGTGTAGGGAGCACAGATACGCAGTATTTT. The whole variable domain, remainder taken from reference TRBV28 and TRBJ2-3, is DVKVTQSSRYLVKRTGEKVFLECVQDMDHENMFWYRQDPGLGLRLIYFSYDVKMKEKGDIPEGYSVSREKKERFSLILESASTNQTSMYLCASSQVGGVGSTDTQYFGPGTRLTVL.